These 29 T cell receptor beta chains originate from one sample sequenced in a study of blood T cell repertoires in COVID-19. Sequencing used immunoSEQ multiplex PCR; TCRdb keeps in-frame clones, though not all of them. The table has about 150,000 clones, roughly 80% seen once; the top ten hold around 16%. Sequencing was done on a sample of peripheral blood. All receptors derive from a man aged 50 to 59 with acute or convalescent COVID-19.

Only one count was recorded for this clone. The J gene is TRBJ1-3, the V gene TRBV11-2, with unresolved D. With 5 bases removed from V and 0 bases from J, the gap between germline ends came to 5 bases. Germline assignment: CDR1 SGHAT and CDR2 FQNNGV. The CDR3 runs 13 residues. CDR3 coding DNA: TGTGCCAGCAGCCGGTACTCTGGAAACACCATATATTTT. Translating it yields CASSRYSGNTIYF.

Turning to this clone: The sample contains more than one DNA sequence encoding this CDR3. The chain links TRBV29-1 to TRBJ2-3; 9 bases agree with TRBD2. Germline V gene data show CDR1 as SQVTM and CDR2 as ANQGSEA. This CDR3 region has 13 residues. The trim removed 4 bases at V and 2 bases at J, leaving 1 base unmatched. The CDR3 nucleotides are TGCAGCGTTGGCGGGGGGGTCACAGATACGCAGTATTTT. Protein product: CSVGGGVTDTQYF.

The chain is built from TRBV30 and TRBJ2-5; TRBD1 matches 8 bases. This CDR3 contains 13 residues. Trimming took 5 bases from V and 7 from J; bases not matched to a gene: 9. CDR1 is GTSNPN, CDR2 SVGIG, per germline (reference sequence). The CDR3 DNA reads TGTGCCTGGGCCGGGGGAACAGGGGGGACCCAGTACTTC. Translating gives CAWAGGTGGTQYF.

The V call is TRBV11-2, the J call TRBJ2-5; TRBD2 agrees at 12 bases. Losses at the gene ends were 1 base for V and 4 bases for J; bases not matched to a gene: 4. The CDR3 is 16 amino acids. Germline loops: CDR1 SGHAT, CDR2 FQNNGV. The CDR3 sequence: CASSLGASGGAETQYF. The CDR3 DNA follows: TGTGCCAGCAGCTTAGGGGCTAGCGGGGGGGCAGAGACCCAGTACTTC.

The V and J genes are TRBV6-1 and TRBJ2-1; possible D gene TRBD2, 5 bases. From germline, CDR1 is MNHNS and CDR2 SASEGT. This CDR3 comprises 16 residues. Deletions cut 3 bases from V and 7 bases from J, with 19 bases between. CDR3: CASSDYYSSSRNEQFF. The CDR3 region has the DNA TGTGCCAGCAGTGACTATTATTCTAGCTCCCGGAATGAGCAGTTCTTC.

The chain has TRBV27 and TRBJ1-1; tentatively, D is TRBD1 (5 bases). The CDR3 extends over 13 amino acids. Germline assignment: CDR1 MNHEY and CDR2 SMNVEV (reference sequence). Trimming pared 2 bases from V and 4 bases from J, leaving 8 bases between. The CDR3 spells CASSLVGGTEAFF. CDR3 in DNA: TGTGCCAGCAGTTTAGTGGGGGGCACTGAAGCTTTCTTT.

The V and J genes are TRBV11-2 and TRBJ2-3; D gene unclear. The germline V gene encodes CDR1 SGHAT and CDR2 FQNNGV. V gave up 5 bases and J gave up 0 bases, with 12 bases separating them. This CDR3 contains 15 residues. The CDR3 protein is CASSPVRSSTDTQYF. CDR3 in DNA: TGTGCCAGCAGCCCGGTACGATCTAGCACAGATACGCAGTATTTT.

The chain carries TRBV6-5 and TRBJ2-7; D is perhaps TRBD1 (6 bases). The length of the CDR3 is 14 residues. Germline CDR1 MNHEY, CDR2 SVGAGI. Deletions cut 0 bases from V and 2 bases from J, with 8 bases between. CDR3 sequence: CASSYSRGPYEQYF. Here the CDR3 DNA reads TGTGCCAGCAGTTACTCCAGGGGTCCCTACGAGCAGTACTTC.

The chain uses TRBV6-5 and TRBJ1-4; a possible D gene is TRBD1 (6 bases). The V gene's germline CDR1 is MNHEY and CDR2 SVGAGI. The CDR3 contains 14 residues. Trimming pared 2 bases from V and 8 bases from J, leaving 12 bases between. The CDR3 DNA sequence: TGTGCCAGCAGTTACCAGGGGATAGGAGAAAAACTGTTTTTT. This translates into CASSYQGIGEKLFF.

The chain is built from TRBV29-1 and TRBJ2-3; 11 bases match TRBD2. Germline-derived CDR1 and CDR2 are SQVTM and ANQGSEA. The CDR3 totals 15 residues. V lost 7 bases to trimming and J lost 0 bases; unmatched junction nucleotides: 6. CDR3: CSATTSGVSTDTQYF. The DNA of the CDR3 is TGCAGCGCGACGACTAGCGGGGTCAGCACAGATACGCAGTATTTT.

In DNA, the CDR3 is TGTGCCAGCAGCCTTGTAGAGACCCAGTACTTC. Translation gives CASSLVETQYF. The chain joins TRBV6-5 to TRBJ2-5; D is undetermined. This CDR3 spans 11 amino acids. Germline V lookup: CDR1 MNHEY, CDR2 SVGAGI. V lost 6 bases and J lost 4, with 6 bases in between.

In its sample, this clone was seen once. CDR3 sequence: CASGPPGNSPLHF. The CDR3 DNA is TGCGCCAGCGGTCCCCCAGGGAATTCACCCCTCCACTTT. The J gene is TRBJ1-6, the V gene TRBV10-1; maybe TRBD1 (5 bases). This CDR3 is built from 13 residues. Trimming stripped 8 bases from V and 7 bases from J, with 12 bases between. The germline gives CDR1 WNHNN, CDR2 SYGVQD (reference sequence).

The chain joins TRBV5-1 to TRBJ2-1; D gene unclear. V gave up 6 bases and J gave up 0 bases, with 16 bases separating them. Germline assignment: CDR1 SGHRS and CDR2 YFSETQ. The length of the CDR3 is 16 residues. CDR3 coding DNA: TGCGCCAGCACAGAGGATTATAGAAGCTCCTACAATGAGCAGTTCTTC. Translation: CASTEDYRSSYNEQFF.

The gene calls are TRBV10-3 and TRBJ1-4, with 9 bases aligning to TRBD1. V lost 3 bases and J lost 7; bases outside the gene matches: 15. Germline V CDR1 and CDR2: ENHRY, SYGVKD. This CDR3 region has 18 residues. The CDR3 DNA sequence: TGTGCCATCAGTGACTCACGAAACGGGGACAGGGCCCCTGAAAAACTGTTTTTT. This encodes CAISDSRNGDRAPEKLFF.

To note about this clone: Other DNA sequences within the sample encode an identical CDR3. The chain recombines TRBV10-3 with TRBJ1-1; maybe TRBD1 (5 bases). The germline V and J ends were trimmed by 8 bases and 1 base, with 8 bases remaining between them. There are 12 residues in the CDR3. CDR1 ENHRY and CDR2 SYGVKD come from the germline V gene. CDR3 bases: TGTGCCATCTCGACAGAGAACACTGAAGCTTTCTTT. Its protein is CAISTENTEAFF.

This rearrangement joins TRBV27 to TRBJ1-2, with a tentative D call TRBD1 (6 bases). There are 17 residues in the CDR3. Trimming cost V 4 bases and J 5 bases, with 23 bases left between them. CDR1 is MNHEY, CDR2 SMNVEV, per germline (reference sequence). CDR3 protein: CASSSSNAPWTAYGYTF. DNA of the CDR3: TGTGCCAGCAGTTCCTCGAATGCCCCCTGGACAGCGTATGGCTACACCTTC.

A few counts support this clone. The chain is built from TRBV19 and TRBJ1-5; D may be TRBD1 (6 bases). From germline, CDR1 is LNHDA and CDR2 SQIVND (reference sequence). The V gene lost 11 bases and the J gene lost 5 bases, with 13 bases spanning the gap. There are 12 residues in the CDR3. In DNA, the CDR3 is TGTGCCGGGGGGGCAGGCTATCAGCCCCAGCATTTT. Translating gives CAGGAGYQPQHF.

The rearrangement links TRBV12-5 to TRBJ2-2; TRBD2 agrees at 7 bases. V lost 0 bases and J lost 6; bases outside the gene matches: 7. The germline CDR1 and CDR2 sequences are LGHNT and FRNRAP. The CDR3 extends over 16 amino acids. CDR3 bases: TGTGCTAGTGGTTTGGTACTAAGCGGGGTTCCCGGGGAGCTGTTTTTT. Translated, it gives CASGLVLSGVPGELFF.

The CDR3, as DNA: TGTGCCAGCAGCTTAGTTGGGGGCAACACAGATACGCAGTATTTT. Translating gives CASSLVGGNTDTQYF. This chain links TRBV7-3 with TRBJ2-3; D may be TRBD1 (6 bases). The CDR3 has 15 residues. Trimming took 2 bases from V and 2 from J, leaving 11 bases between them. Germline CDR1 SGHTA, CDR2 FQGTGA.

A note on this clone: No DNA is shown, since the ends of the CDR3 on it are uncertain; the CDR3 is the one TCRdb lists. The chain is built from TRBV6-2 or TRBV6-3 and TRBJ1-4; TRBD1 was called by the table and not checked on the DNA. Counting both end residues, the CDR3 totals 14 amino acids. The germline V gene has CDR1 MNHEY and CDR2 SVGEGT. The CDR3 is CASSSGQGYGKLFF.

This rearrangement joins TRBV13 to TRBJ2-2; TRBD2 matches 10 bases. The CDR3 totals 16 residues. J gave up 4 bases and V 3 bases, and 5 bases lay outside the gene matches. Germline loops: CDR1 PRHDT, CDR2 FYEKMQ (reference sequence). The CDR3 sequence is CASSFETSGFTGELFF. CDR3 in DNA: TGTGCCAGCAGCTTTGAGACTAGCGGGTTCACCGGGGAGCTGTTTTTT.

The rearrangement links TRBV2 to TRBJ2-5, with TRBD1 matching 7 bases. V shed 6 bases, J shed 2 bases, and the junction held 12 bases outside the gene matches. CDR3 length: 16 residues. Germline-derived CDR1 and CDR2 are SNHLY and FYNNEI. As DNA, the CDR3 is TGTGCCAGCAGAAGAAACCCGGGACAGCTTCAAGAGACCCAGTACTTC. Translating it yields CASRRNPGQLQETQYF.

V usage is TRBV11-3 and J usage is TRBJ1-1; unclear D gene. V was cut by 2 bases and J by 6 bases, with 10 bases left in between. The CDR3 runs to 13 residues. Germline V gene sequence: CDR1 SGHNT, CDR2 YENEEA. The CDR3 DNA reads as TGTGCCAGCAGCTTAAAGGGAGGCGCTGAAGCTTTCTTT. It codes for CASSLKGGAEAFF.

The rearrangement links TRBV2 to TRBJ1-5; D is possibly TRBD1 (6 bases). This CDR3 spans 15 amino acids. Germline V gives CDR1 SNHLY, CDR2 FYNNEI. The V gene lost 5 bases and the J gene lost 0 bases, with 11 bases spanning the gap. This CDR3 reads CASSLIQGSNQPQHF. DNA of the CDR3: TGTGCCAGCAGTTTAATACAGGGTAGCAATCAGCCCCAGCATTTT.

The V call is TRBV5-1, the J call TRBJ1-1, with D maybe TRBD1 (6 bases). From germline, CDR1 is SGHRS and CDR2 YFSETQ. The CDR3 runs 11 residues. V lost 2 bases, J lost 8 bases, and 7 bases lay in between. The CDR3 loop reads CASSLDREAFF. The CDR3 nucleotides read TGCGCCAGCAGCTTAGACAGGGAAGCTTTCTTT.

CDR3 protein: CASSPPERFFYGYTF. The CDR3, as DNA: TGTGCCAGCAGCCCCCCGGAGCGATTTTTCTATGGCTACACCTTC. This chain joins TRBV7-6 and TRBJ1-2; D unclear. Trimming cost V 5 bases and J 4 bases, with 17 bases left between them. The CDR3 sequence is 15 residues long. Per the germline V gene, CDR1 is SGHVS and CDR2 is FNYEAQ.

The V and J genes are TRBV29-1 and TRBJ1-2; D uncertain. V lost 6 bases to trimming and J lost 2 bases, with 13 bases between them. The length of the CDR3 is 13 residues. Germline V gene sequence: CDR1 SQVTM, CDR2 ANQGSEA. CDR3 coding DNA: TGCAGCGTCCGGACTTCGGGGAACTATGGCTACACCTTC. Amino acid sequence: CSVRTSGNYGYTF.

The J gene is TRBJ2-1, the V gene TRBV18, with D maybe TRBD2 (5 bases). V lost 0 bases, J lost 7 bases, and 7 bases lay in between. Germline V lookup: CDR1 KGHSH, CDR2 LQKENI. CDR3 length: 13 residues. This chain's CDR3 is CASSPPTGNEQFF. CDR3 sequence (DNA): TGTGCCAGCTCACCACCTACGGGAAATGAGCAGTTCTTC. The complete variable domain, with remaining parts taken from reference TRBV18 and TRBJ2-1, reads NAGVMQNPRHLVRRRGQEARLRCSPMKGHSHVYWYRQLPEEGLKFMVYLQKENIIDESGMPKERFSAEFPKEGPSILRIQQVVRGDSAAYFCASSPPTGNEQFFGPGTRLTVL.

The chain links TRBV5-4 to TRBJ1-2, with 7 bases fitting TRBD1. The V gene's germline CDR1 is SGHNT and CDR2 YYREEE (reference sequence). Trimming took 2 bases from V and 5 from J; bases not matched to a gene: 6. The CDR3 has 14 residues. For the CDR3, the DNA is TGTGCCAGCAGCTTAAAAACAGGGGAGTATGGCTACACCTTC. Amino acid sequence: CASSLKTGEYGYTF.